The 12 T cell receptor beta chains listed next were all sequenced from one sample in a study of T cell repertoires in cytomegalovirus infection. MiXCR, applied by TCRdb to the reads, yields one record per CDR3 protein. The repertoire holds about 740,000 distinct CDR3 sequences, with roughly 35% as singletons. The sequenced sample was PBMCs. These receptors all stem from a human donor in good health (CMV status not recorded). Some clones in this sample may be carry-over from other donors' samples.

V is TRBV7-2 and J is TRBJ1-5, with 8 positions matching TRBD1. Trimming at V came to 3 bases and at J to 6 bases, leaving 7 bases not matched to a gene. This CDR3 is 15 amino acids long. CDR1 and CDR2 (germline): SGHTA, FQGNSA. For the CDR3, the DNA is TGTGCCAGCAGCTTGGACAGGGCTTTCTTTCAGCCCCAGCATTTT. Residues: CASSLDRAFFQPQHF.

CDR3 residues: CASSRHRVWDNEQFF. In DNA form, the CDR3 reads TGTGCCAGCAGCAGACACAGGGTGTGGGACAATGAGCAGTTCTTC. V is TRBV28 and J is TRBJ2-1; D possibly corresponds to TRBD1 (6 bases). Per the germline V gene, CDR1 is MDHEN and CDR2 is SYDVKM. The CDR3 contains 15 residues. The V and J ends lost 6 bases and 5 bases respectively, with 17 bases between them. The full variable domain, rest sourced from reference TRBV28 and TRBJ2-1, is DVKVTQSSRYLVKRTGEKVFLECVQDMDHENMFWYRQDPGLGLRLIYFSYDVKMKEKGDIPEGYSVSREKKERFSLILESASTNQTSMYLCASSRHRVWDNEQFFGPGTRLTVL.

J is TRBJ2-1 and V is TRBV28, with D perhaps TRBD2 (5 bases). CDR3 length: 13 amino acids. CDR1 and CDR2 (germline): MDHEN, SYDVKM. V was clipped by 8 bases and J by 7 bases, with 15 bases between them. CDR3 sequence reads: CASSPRAWNEQFF. The CDR3 DNA sequence: TGTGCCAGCTCTCCGAGGGCTTGGAATGAGCAGTTCTTC.

This chain uses TRBV12-3 or TRBV12-4 with TRBJ2-7, with D unresolved. The V gene lost 2 bases and the J gene lost 3 bases, with 14 bases spanning the gap. The CDR3 has 15 amino acids. The CDR3 DNA reads as TGTGCCAGCAGTTTATTTACCGCTCCCCTCTACGAGCAGTACTTC. Amino acid sequence: CASSLFTAPLYEQYF.

The chain carries TRBV7-6 and TRBJ2-1; 7 bases agree with TRBD2. Losses at the gene ends were 7 bases for V and 6 bases for J; bases not matched to a gene: 15. This CDR3 has 16 amino acids. CDR1 is SGHVS and CDR2 is FNYEAQ in the germline V gene. CDR3 nucleotides: TGTGCCAGCAACCCACTAGCGACCCCGCGGGCCAATGAGCAGTTCTTC. Its protein product is CASNPLATPRANEQFF.

V is TRBV7-8 and J is TRBJ1-2; D gene uncertain. The CDR3 runs to 16 residues. V gave up 5 bases and J gave up 5 bases, with 21 bases separating them. The germline V gene encodes CDR1 SGHVS and CDR2 FQNEAQ. The CDR3 nucleotides read TGTGCCAGCAGCCCGGGGAGACTTAATCAAATATATGGCTACACCTTC. It is translated as CASSPGRLNQIYGYTF.

This sequence joins TRBV28 and TRBJ2-7; 7 bases map to TRBD2. V shed 8 bases and J 6 bases; nucleotides not matched to a gene: 16. This CDR3 spans 15 amino acids. The germline CDR1 and CDR2 sequences are MDHEN and SYDVKM. DNA for the CDR3: TGTGCCAGCGGGGGGGGGTGGGGTCTAGCCTCCGAGCAGTACTTC. Its protein is CASGGGWGLASEQYF.

The table lists this clonotype with many counts. This sequence joins TRBV28 and TRBJ2-6; 7 positions agree with TRBD1. This CDR3 contains 15 residues. CDR1 is MDHEN, CDR2 SYDVKM, per germline. J was trimmed by 2 bases and V by 3 bases; bases with no gene match: 1. The CDR3 loop is CASSFTGAGANVLTF. The CDR3 DNA reads as TGTGCCAGCAGTTTTACAGGGGCTGGGGCCAACGTCCTGACTTTC.

The chain uses TRBV7-6 and TRBJ2-5; 7 nucleotides agree with TRBD2. Germline lookup yields CDR1 SGHVS and CDR2 FNYEAQ. This CDR3 comprises 15 residues. Unmatched junction bases numbered 5, after V lost 2 bases and J lost 2 bases. CDR3 amino acids: CASSLPPSGQETQYF. CDR3 DNA: TGTGCCAGCAGCTTACCGCCTAGCGGACAAGAGACCCAGTACTTC.

Many counts were recorded for this clonotype. The V gene is TRBV6-1, the J gene TRBJ2-7; TRBD1 aligns across 9 bases. The CDR3 is 15 residues long. CDR1 is MNHNS and CDR2 is SASEGT in the germline V gene. Losses at the gene ends were 4 bases for V and 4 bases for J; bases not matched to a gene: 8. CDR3 DNA: TGTGCCAGCAGTGGAAGGACAGGGGAGGGTTACGAGCAGTACTTC. Its translation is CASSGRTGEGYEQYF.

The genes are TRBV28 and TRBJ2-7, with 7 bases lining up with TRBD1. CDR3 length equals 14 residues. Germline V lookup: CDR1 MDHEN, CDR2 SYDVKM. With 3 bases clipped from V and 2 bases from J, the junction kept 4 bases outside the gene matches. For the CDR3, the DNA is TGTGCCAGCAGTTTGTACGGGACAGCCTACGAGCAGTACTTC. As protein: CASSLYGTAYEQYF.

This clonotype was seen many times. The CDR3 loop reads CASSPGVVAQHF. Written as DNA, the CDR3 is TGTGCCAGCAGCCCCGGAGTTGTAGCCCAGCATTTT. The chain recombines TRBV12-3 or TRBV12-4 with TRBJ1-5; D is ambiguous. The germline V and J ends were trimmed by 6 bases and 11 bases, with 14 bases remaining between them. This CDR3 is 12 amino acids long.